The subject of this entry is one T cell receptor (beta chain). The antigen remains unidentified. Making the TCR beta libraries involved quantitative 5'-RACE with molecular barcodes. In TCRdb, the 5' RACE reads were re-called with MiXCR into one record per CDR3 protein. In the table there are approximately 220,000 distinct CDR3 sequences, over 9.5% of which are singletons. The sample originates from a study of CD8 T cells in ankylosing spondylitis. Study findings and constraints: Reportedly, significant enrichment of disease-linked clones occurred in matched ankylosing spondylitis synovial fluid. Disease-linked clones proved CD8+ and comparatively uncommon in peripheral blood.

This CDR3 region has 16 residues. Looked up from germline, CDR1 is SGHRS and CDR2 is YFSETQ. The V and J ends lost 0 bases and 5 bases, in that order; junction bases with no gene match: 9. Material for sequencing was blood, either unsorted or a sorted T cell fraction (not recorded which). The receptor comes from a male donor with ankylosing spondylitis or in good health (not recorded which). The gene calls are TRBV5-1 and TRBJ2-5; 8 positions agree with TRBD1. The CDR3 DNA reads TGCGCCAGCAGCTTGGCCCCACAGGGGGAGAGTGAGACCCAGTACTTC. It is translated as CASSLAPQGESETQYF.